This TCR beta chain was found in a study of T cells in Graves' hyperthyroidism and ophthalmopathy. Findings of the study overall: For ophthalmopathy, model prediction preceded onset by a median roughly 5.9 months.

Concerning this clonotype itself: Antigen specificity is unknown.

The study based diagnoses on clinical symptoms, serum thyroxine and TRAb, thyroid ultrasound and orbital computed tomography. Out of about 10 ml of fresh peripheral blood came the PBMCs. The CDR3 loop spans 15 amino acids. Germline CDR1 is SGHKS and CDR2 is YYEKEE (reference sequence). The V end lost 10 bases, the J end lost 0 bases, and 17 bases lay between the germline ends. From RNA transcripts, TCR beta CDR3 regions were amplified. HTBI primers drove first-round RT-PCR of the TCR CDR3. TCRdb itself ran the multiplex PCR reads through MiXCR, one entry per CDR3 protein. The table has 650,000 to 850,000 distinct CDR3 sequences, over 15% seen once.

The chain couples TRBV5-5 to TRBJ1-5, with a weak D call TRBD1 (5 bases). The sample consisted of blood. The TCR comes from a woman in her forties or fifties with Graves' hyperthyroidism that later progressed to Graves' ophthalmopathy. The CDR3 protein is CAGNPTVYSNQPQHF. Written as DNA, the CDR3 is TGTGCCGGCAACCCGACAGTCTATAGCAATCAGCCCCAGCATTTT.